The entry below describes one T cell receptor (beta chain). As yet, its antigen is unknown. The sample comes from a study of identical twins. Study-wide results and caveats: Monozygotic twin pairs showed more out-of-frame TCR alpha sharing than models estimated.

V dropped 1 base and J dropped 8 bases, with 6 bases sitting between them. Germline assignment: CDR1 SGHTA and CDR2 FQGNSA. The CDR3 totals 13 residues. TCRdb itself ran the 5' RACE reads through MiXCR, one entry per CDR3 protein. The sample contains about 520,000 distinct CDR3 sequences, 22% of which appear only once. These data were likewise used in another study, on T cells expressing NK-cell markers. This second study says: HCMV seropositivity characterized seven of the eight sequenced donors, and seronegativity one.

The chain uses TRBV7-2 and TRBJ1-6; D remains ambiguous. The origin of this receptor is a woman aged 18-30 years in good health. Specimen: CD4+ T cells sorted from blood. CDR3 protein: CASSLVGDSPLHF. For the CDR3, the DNA is TGTGCCAGCAGCTTAGTTGGTGATTCACCCCTCCACTTT.